This record looks at one T cell receptor beta chain sequence and its context. Antigen: not known. The authors made TCR beta libraries by quantitative 5'-RACE with molecular barcodes. One entry per CDR3 protein, called by TCRdb with MiXCR from the 5' RACE reads. The sample includes 700,000 or so distinct CDR3 sequences, roughly 20% of them seen just once. The data derive from a study of CD8 T cells in ankylosing spondylitis. The study's findings and limits: Reports of some motif variants in reactive arthritis synovial fluid and blood predate this one. There was a TCR beta motif, made of 7 to 9 highly homologous variants, that appeared characteristic of ankylosing spondylitis blood.

The CDR3 is 15 amino acids. Looked up from germline, CDR1 is MNHEY and CDR2 is SVGEGT. Trimming took off 2 bases at V and 7 bases at J, with 15 bases between the two ends. The rearrangement joins TRBV6-2 or TRBV6-3 to TRBJ2-1, with D possibly being TRBD2 (6 bases). The TCR comes from a male donor with ankylosing spondylitis. The sample comprised blood, either unsorted or a sorted T cell fraction (not recorded which). The CDR3 sequence is CASSYPSGGRNEQFF. The CDR3 nucleotides are TGTGCCAGCAGTTACCCGAGTGGGGGGAGGAATGAGCAGTTCTTC.